This TCR beta chain appears in the sequencing data of a study of regulatory T cells in long-lasting Graves disease. This clonotype has ten or more counts. Its antigen is unidentified. Study-level points and caveats: Since the sample size was small, accuracy may have been reduced. Graves' patients with persistent disease showed TCR diversity lower than patients newly diagnosed. Persistent disease exhibited a predilection for TRBV28, TRBJ1-2 and TRBJ2-5.

iRepertoire HTBI primers and Arm-PCR of CDR3 regions built TCR beta libraries. TCRdb re-analysed the multiplex PCR reads in MiXCR, keeping a single row per CDR3 protein. The table lists around 400,000 distinct CDR3 sequences, about 20% of them singletons. V gave up 7 bases and J gave up 0 bases; unmatched junction bases: 11. The CDR3 has 16 amino acids. Germline V gene data show CDR1 as MNHNS and CDR2 as SASEGT. The time point is: persistent/refractory GD, antithyroid drugs over 5 years with positive TRAb. From RNA extracted from PBMCs, the TCR library was made. In each case, Graves' disease was diagnosed per American Thyroid Association guidelines.

The source was peripheral blood mononuclear cells (PBMCs), collected when the disease was refractory, from a patient treated with antithyroid drugs. The sequence came from a female donor with Graves disease. The chain carries TRBV6-1 and TRBJ1-1; 7 nucleotides match TRBD1. The CDR3 DNA reads as TGTGCCAGCAACACACCCGGGACAGTCATGAACACTGAAGCTTTCTTT. Amino acids: CASNTPGTVMNTEAFF.